This record covers a single TCR beta chain. Its antigen is unknown. No much larger clone is present one base from it, and per-base qualities are unavailable. The CDR3 runs 21 amino acids, cysteine and phenylalanine included. Solely the CDR3 DNA is kept, with 63 bases framed from the first base. The germline V gene specifies MNHNS as CDR1 and SASEGT as CDR2. V lost 0 bases and J lost 4 bases, and the count of bases not matched to a germline gene is 23. Whole blood was collected in K2EDTA tubes by collaborating institutions according to the institutions' own protocols. For TCRbeta analysis, collaborator samples were shipped as frozen whole blood, as isolated PBMCs, or as DNA extracted from either sample type. TCRbeta CDR3 regions were amplified from genomic DNA using the immunoSEQ Assay, a bias-controlled multiplex PCR. The authors' analysis ran thus. The number of nucleated cells in each sample was estimated by amplification of reference gene primers within the assay. To quantify the absolute abundance of each unique TCRbeta CDR3 rearrangement, sequence reads were collapsed and filtered. For each sample, productive Simpson clonality was calculated by taking the square root of Simpson's diversity index across productive rearrangements. The immuneACCESS repertoire file appears here via TCRdb, limited to in-frame rearrangements. These files lack a portion of the clones; in checked studies, under half of the deficit traces to unresolved V genes, and the cause of the others is not known. The DNA was the basis for D and trimming; V, J and clone size are from that table. This sample holds roughly 130,000 clones; roughly 83% were observed only once. 3% to 3.5% of the sample rests with the top ten.

This sample is drawn from a study of blood T cell repertoires in COVID-19 (dated by TCRdb to about 2020). Context from the whole study: Collaborator samples came from the United States, Italy and Spain and covered acute and convalescent phases of COVID-19. Where available, HLA class I and class II types were taken from metadata supplied by the sample provider and were not determined by assay-based typing. The prospective study material was composed of cDNA or gDNA derived from T cells, B-cell-depleted T cells, or PBMCs. Subjects who had been exposed to COVID-19, were actively infected with it, or had recovered from it provided the deeply sampled blood TCRbeta repertoires that made up the dataset. Sample metadata almost always included a de-identified subject ID, COVID-19 status, age in years and sex. The samples were drawn from the first 160 participants of the ongoing ImmuneRACE study and from 950 to 1,500 subjects provided by 6 global collaborators. The repertoires were released in a freely available public database meant as a resource for research on the immune response to SARS-CoV-2.

Points the paper makes about the study in general: The amount of clinical and demographic metadata varied by source and participant and was provided uncurated.

Recombination linked TRBV6-1 to TRBJ1-1; a stretch of 7 junction bases matches TRBD1. The sample comprised peripheral blood. The receptor was derived from a woman of 80 years or more with acute or convalescent COVID-19. CDR3 region: CASSEALRGGLRTGVGTEAFF. DNA sequence: TGTGCCAGCAGTGAAGCGCTTCGAGGAGGGCTTCGAACAGGGGTCGGCACTGAAGCTTTCTTT.